Following are 16 T cell receptor beta chains from one sample sequenced in a study of PD-1 blockade in classical Hodgkin lymphoma. Time point denoted: cycle 4 day 1 (C4D1), after less than 7 weeks of nivolumab. With no exception, relapse followed autologous stem cell transplantation in all patients, and brentuximab vedotin exposure varied. The table came from immunoSEQ multiplex PCR; TCRdb's copy has only in-frame clones and leaves some out. The table records just under 65,000 clones, about 90% of them present only once. Sequencing used peripheral blood mononuclear cells (PBMCs), obtained before the fourth cycle of nivolumab. These receptors came from a human donor with classical Hodgkin lymphoma.

The chain carries TRBV5-1 and TRBJ2-7, with D possibly matching TRBD1 (5 bases). From germline, CDR1 is SGHRS and CDR2 YFSETQ. The CDR3 extends over 15 amino acids. Trimming took 3 bases from V and 9 from J, leaving 22 bases between them. CDR3 protein: CASSSFQGRADGQYF. In DNA form, the CDR3 reads TGCGCCAGCAGCTCGTTCCAAGGCAGGGCCGACGGGCAGTACTTC. Complete variable domain (other parts from reference TRBV5-1 and TRBJ2-7): KAGVTQTPRYLIKTRGQQVTLSCSPISGHRSVSWYQQTPGQGLQFLFEYFSETQRNKGNFPGRFSGRQFSNSRSEMNVSTLELGDSALYLCASSSFQGRADGQYFGPGTRLTVT.

The chain combines TRBV18 with TRBJ1-5; D gene ambiguous. V dropped 2 bases and J dropped 2 bases, with 10 bases sitting between them. CDR1 is KGHSH, CDR2 LQKENI, per germline. This CDR3 has 15 residues. The CDR3 DNA reads TGTGCCAGCTCACCAATACGGGGAGGCAATCAGCCCCAGCATTTT. It yields the protein CASSPIRGGNQPQHF.

V and J are TRBV30 and TRBJ1-2, with D perhaps TRBD1 (5 bases). This CDR3 comprises 11 residues. Trimming took 3 bases from V and 9 from J, leaving 11 bases between them. From germline, CDR1 is GTSNPN and CDR2 SVGIG (reference sequence). CDR3 in DNA: TGTGCCTGGAGCTCAGGGATGAGCTACACCTTC. This sequence encodes CAWSSGMSYTF.

The chain employs TRBV2 and TRBJ1-6; weak D call: TRBD1 (6 bases). V lost 4 bases, J lost 6 bases, and 13 bases lay in between. This CDR3 has 15 amino acids. Germline assignment: CDR1 SNHLY and CDR2 FYNNEI. This CDR3 is CASSGEGQFNSPLHF. The CDR3 DNA sequence: TGTGCCAGCAGTGGAGAGGGACAATTTAATTCACCCCTCCACTTT.

By frequency in the sample, this clone is hyperexpanded (1% or more). The chain carries TRBV13 and TRBJ1-2, with D possibly TRBD1 on 6 matching bases. V dropped 5 bases and J dropped 1 base, with 11 bases sitting between them. Germline V lookup: CDR1 PRHDT, CDR2 FYEKMQ (reference sequence). CDR3 length equals 14 residues. This chain's CDR3 is CASSGGANNYGYTF. CDR3 DNA sequence: TGTGCCAGCAGCGGGGGGGCCAATAACTATGGCTACACCTTC.

The V and J genes are TRBV15 and TRBJ2-7; the match to TRBD2 covers 9 bases. CDR1 is LNHNV, CDR2 YYDKDF, per germline (reference sequence). The V and J ends lost 3 bases and 4 bases, in that order; junction bases with no gene match: 7. This CDR3 comprises 15 residues. The CDR3 bases are TGTGCCACCAGCAGGGTCATTAGCGGGGGTTACGAGCAGTACTTC. Translating it yields CATSRVISGGYEQYF. The complete variable domain, with remaining parts taken from reference TRBV15 and TRBJ2-7, reads DAMVIQNPRYQVTQFGKPVTLSCSQTLNHNVMYWYQQKSSQAPKLLFHYYDKDFNNEADTPDNFQSRRPNTSFCFLDIRSPGLGDTAMYLCATSRVISGGYEQYFGPGTRLTVT.

The genes are TRBV15 and TRBJ1-3; D may be TRBD1 (6 bases). Trimming removed 11 bases at V and 0 bases at J, with 17 bases between. The CDR3 has 15 amino acids. CDR1 is LNHNV and CDR2 is YYDKDF in the germline V gene (reference sequence). The chain's CDR3 is CAAQSGHRSGNTIYF. The CDR3 DNA reads as TGTGCCGCACAGTCGGGACACCGCTCTGGAAACACCATATATTTT. The whole variable domain, remainder taken from reference TRBV15 and TRBJ1-3, is DAMVIQNPRYQVTQFGKPVTLSCSQTLNHNVMYWYQQKSSQAPKLLFHYYDKDFNNEADTPDNFQSRRPNTSFCFLDIRSPGLGDTAMYLCAAQSGHRSGNTIYFGEGSWLTVV.

This clone was counted once. J is TRBJ2-1 and V is TRBV11-2, with D tentatively TRBD1 (6 bases). CDR1 SGHAT and CDR2 FQNNGV come from the germline V gene. This CDR3 contains 17 residues. Deletions cut 3 bases from V and 5 bases from J, with 20 bases between. This CDR3 reads CASSFGTPGSLDNEQFF. Written as DNA, the CDR3 is TGTGCCAGCAGCTTCGGGACACCAGGAAGTTTAGACAATGAGCAGTTCTTC.

The gene calls are TRBV6-1 and TRBJ2-2; no clear D. Trimming cost V 5 bases and J 4 bases, with 11 bases left between them. The CDR3 spans 14 residues. CDR1 is MNHNS and CDR2 is SASEGT in the germline V gene. CDR3 protein: CASSRKVPTGELFF. The CDR3, as DNA: TGTGCCAGCAGTAGAAAGGTACCCACCGGGGAGCTGTTTTTT.

The rearrangement uses TRBV19 and TRBJ1-3; the match to TRBD1 covers 9 bases. This CDR3 has 16 residues. With V trimmed by 5 bases and J by 6 bases, 11 bases remained unmatched. Germline V CDR1 and CDR2: LNHDA, SQIVND (reference sequence). For the CDR3, the DNA is TGTGCCAGTAGTGAAAGAAGGGGACAGGGTATAAACACCATATATTTT. This sequence encodes CASSERRGQGINTIYF.

DNA for the CDR3: TGTGCCAGCAGCTTAGCGTATACGGCAAATGAGCAGTTCTTC. Encoded protein: CASSLAYTANEQFF. The chain links TRBV7-8 to TRBJ2-1; D gene ambiguous. V lost 0 bases and J 7 bases, leaving 10 bases between the germline ends. Germline V CDR1 and CDR2: SGHVS, FQNEAQ. The CDR3 extends over 14 amino acids.

J is TRBJ1-2 and V is TRBV27; the D gene is possibly TRBD1 (5 bases). The CDR3 extends over 18 amino acids. Germline V CDR1 and CDR2: MNHEY, SMNVEV (reference sequence). Between the trimmed V and J ends, which lost 0 bases and 0 bases, there was a span of 17 bases. The CDR3 DNA reads TGTGCCAGCAGTTTATCTTCCGGGGGGGACCCGTCTAACTATGGCTACACCTTC. Its protein product is CASSLSSGGDPSNYGYTF.

The chain employs TRBV5-4 and TRBJ2-1, with D maybe TRBD2 (7 bases). This CDR3 contains 14 residues. Deletions cut 5 bases from V and 4 bases from J, with 13 bases between. The germline V gene encodes CDR1 SGHNT and CDR2 YYREEE (reference sequence). CDR3 residues: CASSWGGLYNEQFF. The CDR3 DNA follows: TGTGCCAGCAGTTGGGGGGGCCTGTACAATGAGCAGTTCTTC.

The rearrangement uses TRBV4-1 and TRBJ2-7; 11 bases fit TRBD2. The CDR3 loop spans 16 amino acids. With 6 bases clipped from V and 6 bases from J, the junction kept 13 bases outside the gene matches. Germline CDR1 is MGHRA and CDR2 is YSYEKL. CDR3: CASSLAPLAGDREQYF. The CDR3 DNA sequence: TGCGCCAGCAGTCTCGCCCCACTAGCGGGAGACCGCGAGCAGTACTTC.

The chain is built from TRBV7-9 and TRBJ2-3, with D possibly TRBD2 on 6 matching bases. The CDR3 covers 14 residues. CDR1 and CDR2 (germline): SEHNR, FQNEAQ (reference sequence). Trimming removed 3 bases from V and 5 bases from J, with 12 bases in between. CDR3 amino acids: CASSFLARIDTQYF. Written as DNA, the CDR3 is TGTGCCAGCAGCTTTCTAGCGAGGATAGATACGCAGTATTTT.

The chain carries TRBV29-1 and TRBJ1-4; unclear D gene. The CDR3 is 13 residues long. From germline, CDR1 is SQVTM and CDR2 ANQGSEA. The germline V and J ends were trimmed by 1 base and 6 bases, with 9 bases remaining between them. The CDR3 region is CSVEVGRDEKLFF. As DNA, the CDR3 is TGCAGCGTTGAAGTTGGGCGAGATGAAAAACTGTTTTTT.